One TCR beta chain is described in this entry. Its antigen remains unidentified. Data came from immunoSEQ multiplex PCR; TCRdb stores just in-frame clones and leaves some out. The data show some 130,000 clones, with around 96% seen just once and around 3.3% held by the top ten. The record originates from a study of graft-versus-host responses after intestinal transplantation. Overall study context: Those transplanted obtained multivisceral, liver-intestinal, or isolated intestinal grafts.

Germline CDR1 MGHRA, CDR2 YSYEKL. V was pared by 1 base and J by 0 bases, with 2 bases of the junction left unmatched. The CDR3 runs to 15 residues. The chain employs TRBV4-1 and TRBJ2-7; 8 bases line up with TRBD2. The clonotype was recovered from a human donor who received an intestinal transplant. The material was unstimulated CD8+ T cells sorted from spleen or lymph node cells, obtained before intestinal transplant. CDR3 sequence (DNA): TGCGCCAGCAGCCAAGTACTAGCGGACTCCTACGAGCAGTACTTC. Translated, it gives CASSQVLADSYEQYF.